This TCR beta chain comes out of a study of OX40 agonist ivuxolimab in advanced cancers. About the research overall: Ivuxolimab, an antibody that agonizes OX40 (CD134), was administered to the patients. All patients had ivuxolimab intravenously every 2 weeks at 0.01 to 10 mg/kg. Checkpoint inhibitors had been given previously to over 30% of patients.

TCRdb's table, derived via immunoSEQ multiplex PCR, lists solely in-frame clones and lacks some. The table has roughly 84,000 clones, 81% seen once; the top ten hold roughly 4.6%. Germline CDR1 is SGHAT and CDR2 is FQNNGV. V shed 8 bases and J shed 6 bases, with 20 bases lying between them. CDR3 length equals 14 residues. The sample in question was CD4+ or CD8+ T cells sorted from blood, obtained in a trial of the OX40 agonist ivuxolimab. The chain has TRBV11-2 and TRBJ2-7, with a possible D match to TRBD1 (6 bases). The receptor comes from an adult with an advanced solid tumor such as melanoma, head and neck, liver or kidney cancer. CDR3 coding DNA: TGTGCCAGCCTTGAAACAGGGTTCATCGGCGAGCAGTACTTC. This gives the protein CASLETGFIGEQYF.